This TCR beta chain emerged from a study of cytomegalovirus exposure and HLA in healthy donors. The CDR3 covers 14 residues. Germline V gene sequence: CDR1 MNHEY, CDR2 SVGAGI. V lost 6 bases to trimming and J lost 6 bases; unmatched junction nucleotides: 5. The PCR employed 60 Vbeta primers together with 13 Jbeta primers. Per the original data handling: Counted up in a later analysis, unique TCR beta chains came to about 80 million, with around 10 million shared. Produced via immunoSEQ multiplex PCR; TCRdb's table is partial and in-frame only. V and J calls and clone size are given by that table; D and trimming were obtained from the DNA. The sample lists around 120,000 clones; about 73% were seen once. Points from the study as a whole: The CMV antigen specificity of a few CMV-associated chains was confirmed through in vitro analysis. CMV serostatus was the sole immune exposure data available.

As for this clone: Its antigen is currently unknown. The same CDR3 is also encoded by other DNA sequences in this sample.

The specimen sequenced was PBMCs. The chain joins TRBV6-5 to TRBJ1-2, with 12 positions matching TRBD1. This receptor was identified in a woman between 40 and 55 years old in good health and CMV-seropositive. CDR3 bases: TGTGCCAGCAGGCCGGGACAGGGGGCGGATGGCTACACCTTC. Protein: CASRPGQGADGYTF.